This T cell receptor beta chain was recorded in a study of shared clonotypes between healthy human individuals. The overall study: Donor composition was a couple of women and a few men, aged 18 to 49. Findings and caveats of the study: Generation probabilities of non-shared clonotypes were lower (relative to those shared by all four donors). In general, naive subsets displayed greater estimated richness than memory subsets did.

About this clone itself: Its antigen is not identified.

Per the germline V gene, CDR1 is GTSNPN and CDR2 is SVGIG (reference sequence). After removal of 5 bases from V and 0 bases from J, the junction contained 4 bases not matched to a gene. This CDR3 contains 16 residues. The assay was run at deep level. The repertoire was sequenced with immunoSEQ multiplex PCR; TCRdb's copy has only in-frame clones and lacks some. The sample contains millions of clones, 90% to 95% of which appear only once. The gene calls are TRBV30 and TRBJ2-6, with 10 bases fitting TRBD2. Material: naive CD4+ T cells from PBMCs. Subset indicated: CD45RA+ positively selected. The source of this sequence is a young man in good health. Some clones in this sample may be carry-over from other donors' samples. In DNA, the CDR3 is TGTGCCTGGCGACTAGCGGGCCCCTCTGGGGCCAACGTCCTGACTTTC. Amino acid sequence: CAWRLAGPSGANVLTF.